This paragraph covers one T cell receptor (beta chain) sequence. No antigen is known for it. This sample is part of a study of long-term antiretroviral therapy in people with HIV. Germline V gene data show CDR1 as MNHEY and CDR2 as SMNVEV (reference sequence). Trimming took off 4 bases at V and 4 bases at J, with 9 bases between the two ends. The CDR3 runs to 13 residues. Findings and caveats of the study: After ART, diversity increased yet remained lower than transplant donor controls.

This was the immunoSEQ v3.0 assay at survey level. Samples were sequenced targeting 40,000-50,000 T-cell genomes each. Measured with immunoSEQ multiplex PCR; TCRdb has only the in-frame clones, and not every one. The sample comprises about 28,000 clones, approximately 84% of which are singletons, and approximately 0.99% rests with the top ten. This receptor was obtained from a man between 50 and 59 years old with HIV. This chain links TRBV27 with TRBJ2-3; tentatively, D is TRBD1 (5 bases). The source was unsorted PBMCs, collected 2 years after starting antiretroviral therapy. The CDR3 spells CASSSETADTQYF. As DNA, the CDR3 is TGTGCCAGCAGTTCGGAGACAGCAGATACGCAGTATTTT.